This T cell receptor beta chain derives from a study of post-analysis software for immune sequencing data. Study conclusions and caveats: Among roughly 5 TRBV segments more frequent in patients than controls were TRBV5-6, TRBV5-1 and TRBV20-1.

cDNA libraries for TCR beta contained unique molecular identifiers. MiXCR was run by TCRdb on the PCR reads, yielding one entry per CDR3 protein. The sample contains 750,000 to 900,000 distinct CDR3 sequences, about 43% of which appear only once. This clonotype turned up a few times. Its target is unknown. The ends were cut back, 2 bases at V and 6 bases at J, with 11 bases in the middle. This CDR3 contains 14 residues. CDR1 and CDR2 from the germline V gene are LGHDT and YNNKEL (reference sequence). Sequenced material: blood. This chain uses TRBV3-1 with TRBJ2-4, with a possible D match to TRBD2 (5 bases). The receptor was isolated from a girl between 10 and 17 years old with multiple sclerosis. This CDR3 is CASSQSFRGNIQYF. The CDR3 coding sequence is TGTGCCAGCAGCCAAAGCTTCCGGGGAAACATTCAGTACTTC.